What follows are 16 T cell receptor beta chains derived from one specimen sequenced in a study of CXCR3-negative and CXCR3-positive naive CD8 T cells. UMI-labeled 5' RACE TRB cDNA libraries were prepared from the cells. TCRdb processed the 5' RACE reads again and assigns one entry to each CDR3 protein, with no DNA. Recorded for this sample: tens of thousands of distinct CDR3 sequences. Their cognate antigens are unknown. Broader study findings: The TRB CDR3s that CXCR3-positive naive cells carried were more hydrophobic than those of CXCR3-negative naive cells.

The sample was naive CXCR3+ CD8+ T cells from blood. Stated subset: CD45RO-CCR7+CD27+CD95- naive CD8+ T cells expressing CXCR3 (TNR3+). These receptors came from a human donor in good health. Some clones in this sample may be carry-over from other donors' samples.

The chain joins TRBV5-1 to TRBJ2-1; TCRdb reports TRBD1, a call that lacks DNA to check it against. The CDR3 loop spans 13 amino acids. Germline assignment: CDR1 SGHRS and CDR2 YFSETQ. The CDR3 loop reads CASSADGDNEQFF.

The chain joins TRBV7-8 to TRBJ2-7; the TRBD1 assignment by TCRdb is unverifiable without DNA. The germline V gene has CDR1 SGHVS and CDR2 FQNEAQ. This CDR3 region has 14 residues. This CDR3 reads CASSPGRVAYEQYF.

The CDR3: CASSLSGSGNTIYF. This sequence joins TRBV28 and TRBJ1-3. The CDR3 covers 14 residues. Germline CDR1 is MDHEN and CDR2 is SYDVKM.

The genes are TRBV12-3 or TRBV12-4 and TRBJ2-7; TCRdb names TRBD1, which stays unverified in the absence of DNA. The CDR3 totals 14 residues. This CDR3 reads CASSGTGFSYEQYF.

The chain uses TRBV4-1 and TRBJ1-1. The V gene's germline CDR1 is MGHRA and CDR2 YSYEKL. This CDR3 comprises 15 residues. CDR3 in amino acids: CASSPHVSENTEAFF.

V and J are TRBV4-2 and TRBJ2-7. Germline-derived CDR1 and CDR2 are LGHNA and YNFKEQ. CDR3 length: 14 residues. The CDR3 region is CASSQDGEYYEQYF.

The chain links TRBV14 to TRBJ2-7. CDR1 and CDR2 from the germline V gene are SGHDN and FVKESK. CDR3 length: 12 amino acids. This CDR3 is CASSQFHYEQYF.

This sequence joins TRBV12-3 or TRBV12-4 and TRBJ2-1; TCRdb indicates TRBD1, and absent DNA this call remains unverified. The CDR3 sequence is 15 residues long. CDR3 residues: CASSPSGTGRHEQFF.

The V gene is TRBV28, the J gene TRBJ2-1; absent DNA, TCRdb's TRBD2 call cannot be checked. CDR3 length: 20 residues. From germline, CDR1 is MDHEN and CDR2 SYDVKM. This CDR3 reads CASSIRGLAQSPGSYNEQFF.

V and J are TRBV7-6 and TRBJ2-7; TCRdb outputs TRBD2, but without DNA this stays unchecked. The CDR3 totals 15 residues. CDR1 and CDR2 (germline): SGHVS, FNYEAQ. The CDR3 reads CASSLSSGASYEQYF.

The V gene is TRBV7-2, the J gene TRBJ2-1. Germline V gene lookup returns CDR1 SGHTA and CDR2 FQGNSA. This CDR3 spans 12 amino acids. The CDR3 loop reads CASSLQYNEQFF.

V gene TRBV29-1 combines with J gene TRBJ2-5; the D gene TCRdb calls, TRBD2, cannot be checked with no DNA. The CDR3 loop spans 12 amino acids. Germline V gene lookup returns CDR1 SQVTM and CDR2 ANQGSEA. CDR3 protein: CSVVAGEETQYF.

The chain combines TRBV20-1 with TRBJ2-7; the TCRdb call, TRBD1, lacks DNA for checking. Germline CDR1 reads DFQATT; CDR2 reads SNEGSKA (reference sequence). CDR3 length: 14 amino acids. The CDR3 here is CSASWAGQSYEQYF.

J is TRBJ2-1 and V is TRBV28. The CDR3 runs 13 residues. Germline V gene data show CDR1 as MDHEN and CDR2 as SYDVKM. The CDR3: CASSLHPNNEQFF.

V is TRBV28 and J is TRBJ1-4; TCRdb designates TRBD1, a call that cannot be tested without DNA. This CDR3 comprises 15 residues. Looked up from germline, CDR1 is MDHEN and CDR2 is SYDVKM. The CDR3 loop reads CASSLRDRDNEKLFF.

J is TRBJ2-7 and V is TRBV7-9; TCRdb's assignment of TRBD1 cannot be checked, as there is no DNA. The germline V gene has CDR1 SEHNR and CDR2 FQNEAQ (reference sequence). The CDR3 runs 15 residues. CDR3 sequence reads: CASSLSWDNSYEQYF.